These T cell receptor beta chains were read from a single sample in a study of T cell responses to AZD1222 COVID-19 vaccine. Repertoires were generated with immunoSEQ multiplex PCR, while TCRdb's copy carries only in-frame clones and drops some. Of 55,000 to 75,000 clones in the sample, around nine tenths were seen once. Sequenced material: peripheral blood, taken on day 0 of AZD1222 vaccination. These receptors originate from an adult in good health. CDR3s include the opening cysteine and the closing phenylalanine or tryptophan. A D gene is named only where the DNA matches it firmly. A row's size may be missing; if present it is once, few, many or a size class.

j_gene | d_gene | v_gene | len | abundance | CDR3aa | CDR3nt
TRBJ1-5 | NA | TRBV19 | 14 | NA | CASSILGERQPQHF | TGTGCCAGTAGTATCCTCGGGGAACGGCAGCCCCAGCATTTT
TRBJ2-3 | NA | TRBV13 | 13 | NA | CASSFSRGDTQYF | TGTGCCAGCAGCTTCAGCAGAGGAGATACGCAGTATTTT
TRBJ1-3 | NA | TRBV28 | 14 | NA | CASSFTLPSNTIYF | TGTGCCAGCAGTTTCACTCTTCCATCTAACACCATATATTTT
TRBJ1-4 | NA | TRBV5-1 | 13 | NA | CASSGQANEKLFF | TGCGCCAGCAGCGGTCAAGCTAATGAAAAACTGTTTTTT
TRBJ1-1 | NA | TRBV13 | 15 | NA | CASSTTRVTNTEAFF | TGTGCCAGCAGCACAACCAGGGTGACGAACACTGAAGCTTTCTTT
TRBJ2-6 | NA | TRBV3-1/TRBV3-2 | 19 | NA | CASSEGQFFRSSGANVLTF | TGTGCCAGCAGCGAAGGACAGTTTTTTAGGAGCTCTGGGGCCAACGTCCTGACTTTC
TRBJ1-2 | NA | TRBV25-1 | 15 | NA | CASSESGAGQYGYTF | TGTGCCAGCAGTGAATCTGGGGCAGGGCAATATGGCTACACCTTC
TRBJ1-2 | NA | TRBV5-6 | 15 | NA | CASSLGTLGPYGYTF | TGTGCCAGCAGCCTGGGGACACTAGGACCGTATGGCTACACCTTC
TRBJ2-3 | TRBD2 | TRBV10-3 | 13 | NA | CAISAGDSDTQYF | TGTGCCATCTCCGCGGGGGATTCAGATACGCAGTATTTT
TRBJ2-4 | NA | TRBV7-9 | 12 | NA | CASSWGGDIQYF | TGTGCCAGCAGCTGGGGAGGTGACATTCAGTACTTC
TRBJ2-1 | NA | TRBV2 | 14 | NA | CASSERGLYNEQFF | TGTGCCAGCAGTGAACGGGGACTTTACAATGAGCAGTTCTTC
TRBJ1-2 | NA | TRBV27 | 14 | NA | CASGPNGANYGYTF | TGTGCCAGCGGCCCTAACGGGGCTAACTATGGCTACACCTTC
TRBJ2-5 | NA | TRBV3-1/TRBV3-2 | 16 | NA | CASSQNPVWGQETQYF | TGTGCCAGCAGCCAAAACCCCGTGTGGGGCCAAGAGACCCAGTACTTC
TRBJ1-5 | NA | TRBV6-5 | 14 | NA | CASTRVAGNQPQHF | TGTGCCAGCACGAGGGTGGCGGGCAATCAGCCCCAGCATTTT
TRBJ1-1 | NA | TRBV6-5 | 15 | NA | CASSLMDSTGTEAFF | TGTGCCAGCAGCCTAATGGACAGTACCGGCACTGAAGCTTTCTTT
TRBJ2-5 | TRBD2 | TRBV4-2 | 17 | NA | CASSHRGTSGAPRTQYF | TGTGCCAGCAGCCACCGGGGGACTAGCGGGGCCCCACGGACCCAGTACTTC
TRBJ1-6 | NA | TRBV13 | 15 | NA | CASSMGGGHNSPLHF | TGTGCCAGCTCTATGGGGGGAGGCCATAATTCACCCCTCCACTTT
TRBJ1-2 | NA | TRBV2 | 15 | NA | CASSPGQLSTYGYTF | TGTGCCAGCAGTCCAGGACAGCTGTCGACATATGGCTACACCTTC
TRBJ1-1 | NA | TRBV18 | 14 | NA | CASSQTLGGTEAFF | TGTGCCAGCTCACAGACACTCGGCGGCACTGAAGCTTTCTTT
TRBJ1-5 | TRBD1 | TRBV19 | 15 | NA | CASSQTGASNQPQHF | TGTGCCAGTAGCCAAACAGGGGCTAGCAATCAGCCCCAGCATTTT
TRBJ1-1 | NA | TRBV19 | 14 | NA | CASSVQGGGTEAFF | TGTGCCAGTAGTGTACAGGGCGGAGGCACTGAAGCTTTCTTT
TRBJ2-7 | NA | TRBV5-1 | 14 | NA | CASSSDTSSYEQYF | TGCGCCAGCAGCTCGGACACGAGCTCCTACGAGCAGTACTTC
TRBJ2-2 | NA | TRBV7-3 | 13 | NA | CASSSQYTGELFF | TGTGCCAGCAGCTCTCAGTACACCGGGGAGCTGTTTTTT
TRBJ1-6 | NA | TRBV30 | 14 | NA | CAWNMGPSGSPLHF | TGTGCCTGGAACATGGGCCCCTCGGGTTCACCCCTCCACTTT
TRBJ2-1 | TRBD2 | TRBV18 | 16 | NA | CASSPLAVSSYNEQFF | TGTGCCAGCTCCCCACTAGCGGTTAGCTCCTACAATGAGCAGTTCTTC
TRBJ1-2 | NA | TRBV19 | 15 | NA | CASIGRGGEHYGYTF | TGTGCCAGTATCGGGCGGGGGGGTGAACACTATGGCTACACCTTC
TRBJ2-5 | NA | TRBV12-3/TRBV12-4 | 13 | NA | CASSLIGKETQYF | TGTGCCAGCAGTTTAATCGGAAAAGAGACCCAGTACTTC
TRBJ1-5 | NA | TRBV5-1 | 14 | NA | CASSLSGEGQPQHF | TGCGCCAGCAGCTTGAGCGGGGAAGGGCAGCCCCAGCATTTT
TRBJ1-2 | NA | TRBV19 | 17 | NA | CASSFNPPIGTNYGYTF | TGTGCCAGTAGCTTCAATCCACCGATCGGGACCAACTATGGCTACACCTTC
TRBJ2-2 | NA | TRBV18 | 16 | NA | CASSPPTGGFAGELFF | TGTGCCAGCTCACCACCGACGGGTGGATTTGCCGGGGAGCTGTTTTTT
TRBJ1-1 | TRBD1 | TRBV11-2 | 16 | NA | CASSPSGTGGYTEAFF | TGTGCCAGCAGCCCTTCCGGGACAGGGGGGTACACTGAAGCTTTCTTT
TRBJ1-3 | TRBD1 | TRBV19 | 16 | NA | CASTTLPGTERNTIYF | TGTGCCAGTACCACGTTACCAGGGACAGAAAGAAACACCATATATTTT
TRBJ1-5 | NA | TRBV6-4 | 11 | NA | CASNPFPPQHF | TGTGCCAGCAATCCCTTCCCACCCCAGCATTTT
TRBJ1-6 | NA | TRBV6-7 | 15 | NA | CASSYRQGRASPLHF | TGTGCCAGCAGTTACAGGCAGGGACGGGCTTCACCCCTCCACTTT
TRBJ2-3 | NA | TRBV11-2 | 16 | NA | CASSLVGGQMGDTQYF | TGTGCCAGCAGCTTAGTGGGGGGGCAAATGGGAGATACGCAGTATTTT
TRBJ1-2 | NA | TRBV5-1 | 15 | once | CASSLDTSLNYGYTF | TGCGCCAGCAGCTTAGACACATCTCTTAACTATGGCTACACCTTC
TRBJ1-2 | NA | TRBV9 | 14 | NA | CASSGAGRLYGYTF | TGTGCCAGCAGCGGTGCGGGGAGGCTATATGGCTACACCTTC
TRBJ2-2 | NA | TRBV6-5 | 12 | NA | CASRGHVWELFF | TGTGCCAGCAGAGGACACGTCTGGGAGCTGTTTTTT
TRBJ2-7 | TRBD1 | TRBV5-1 | 16 | NA | CASSYLWGTDSYEQYF | TGCGCCAGCAGTTACCTCTGGGGGACAGACTCCTACGAGCAGTACTTC
TRBJ2-1 | TRBD2 | TRBV13 | 15 | once | CASREAGGPYNEQFF | TGTGCCAGCCGGGAGGCGGGGGGGCCGTACAATGAGCAGTTCTTC
TRBJ1-1 | TRBD1 | TRBV29-1 | 12 | NA | CSVGQGNTEAFF | TGCAGCGTCGGACAGGGAAACACTGAAGCTTTCTTT
TRBJ1-6 | TRBD1 | TRBV12-3/TRBV12-4 | 13 | NA | CASRTGNNSPLHF | TGTGCCAGCCGGACAGGGAACAATTCACCCCTCCACTTT
TRBJ1-3 | NA | TRBV6-5 | 16 | NA | CASSYSSDHSGNTIYF | TGTGCCAGCAGTTACTCGAGCGATCACTCTGGAAACACCATATATTTT
TRBJ1-1 | TRBD1 | TRBV2 | 13 | NA | CASSSDRVTEAFF | TGTGCCAGCAGCAGCGACAGGGTGACTGAAGCTTTCTTT
TRBJ1-2 | TRBD1 | TRBV5-6 | 17 | NA | CASSLEYQGARVYGYTF | TGTGCCAGCAGCTTGGAGTACCAGGGGGCGCGGGTCTATGGCTACACCTTC
TRBJ2-5 | NA | TRBV7-3 | 15 | once | CASSLTGTPQETQYF | TGTGCCAGCAGCTTAACAGGGACACCACAAGAGACCCAGTACTTC
TRBJ1-2 | NA | TRBV6-6 | 13 | NA | CASITGSNYGYTF | TGTGCCAGCATCACAGGGAGCAACTATGGCTACACCTTC
TRBJ1-2 | NA | TRBV30 | 12 | NA | CAWTPGDYGYTF | TGTGCCTGGACCCCAGGGGACTATGGCTACACCTTC
TRBJ2-5 | NA | TRBV5-1 | 13 | NA | CASSQDPQETQYF | TGCGCCAGCAGCCAGGACCCACAAGAGACCCAGTACTTC